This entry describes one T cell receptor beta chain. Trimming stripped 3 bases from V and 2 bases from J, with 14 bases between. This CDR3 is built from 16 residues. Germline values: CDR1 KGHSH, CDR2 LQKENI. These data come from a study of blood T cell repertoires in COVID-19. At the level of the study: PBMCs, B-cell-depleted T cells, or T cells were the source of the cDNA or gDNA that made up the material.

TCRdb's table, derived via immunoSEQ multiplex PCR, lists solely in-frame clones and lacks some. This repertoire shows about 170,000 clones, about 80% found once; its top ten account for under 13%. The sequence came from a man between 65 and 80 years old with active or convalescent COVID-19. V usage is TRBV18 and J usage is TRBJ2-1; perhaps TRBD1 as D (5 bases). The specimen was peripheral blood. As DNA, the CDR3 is TGTGCCAGCTCACCCCAGGGTGTGTACACCTACAATGAGCAGTTCTTC. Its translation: CASSPQGVYTYNEQFF.